The 21 T cell receptor beta chains below all came from one sample that was sequenced in a study of technical replicates of blood from a few donors. TCRdb keeps only in-frame clones here, not all; method: immunoSEQ multiplex PCR. The table records about 59,000 clones, around nine tenths of them present only once. Sequencing used PBMCs. Every receptor here comes from a human donor in good health. Some clones in this sample may be carry-over from other donors' samples.

The V call is TRBV7-9, the J call TRBJ2-2; D might be TRBD2 (7 bases). This CDR3 has 15 amino acids. The germline V gene has CDR1 SEHNR and CDR2 FQNEAQ (reference sequence). V lost 5 bases, J lost 5 bases, and 15 bases lay in between. CDR3 sequence: CASSEGGVRTGELFF. CDR3 coding DNA: TGTGCCAGCAGCGAAGGGGGGGTGAGGACCGGGGAGCTGTTTTTT.

This rearrangement joins TRBV6-1 to TRBJ2-7, with 9 bases matching TRBD2. Germline V CDR1 and CDR2: MNHNS, SASEGT. V dropped 2 bases and J dropped 6; count of bases not matched to a gene: 8. The CDR3 length is 15 residues. The CDR3 protein is CASSETPGLAFEQYF. The CDR3 DNA reads TGTGCCAGCAGTGAAACGCCGGGACTAGCCTTCGAGCAGTACTTC.

CDR3 in DNA: TGCAGCGTTGCGTCCCTCGAGGTCAGCTCCTACGAGCAGTACTTC. Protein sequence: CSVASLEVSSYEQYF. The V and J genes are TRBV29-1 and TRBJ2-7; D is undetermined. The CDR3 runs to 15 residues. Germline loops: CDR1 SQVTM, CDR2 ANQGSEA. V lost 4 bases, J lost 0 bases, and 16 bases lay in between.

This chain uses TRBV25-1 with TRBJ1-6; D may be TRBD1 (6 bases). Germline CDR1 and CDR2: MGHDK and SYGVNS. V lost 6 bases and J 9 bases, leaving 12 bases between the germline ends. This CDR3 comprises 13 residues. The CDR3 reads CASRRGSVSPLHF. The CDR3 DNA is TGTGCCAGCAGAAGGGGGTCGGTTTCACCCCTCCACTTT.

This clone was counted at least ten times. The chain joins TRBV7-9 to TRBJ1-6, with D perhaps matching TRBD1 (5 bases). There are 15 residues in the CDR3. With 7 bases removed from V and 0 bases from J, the gap between germline ends came to 10 bases. The germline CDR1 and CDR2 sequences are SEHNR and FQNEAQ (reference sequence). As DNA, the CDR3 is TGTGCCAGCAAGCAGGGTTCCTCCTATAATTCACCCCTCCACTTT. It is translated as CASKQGSSYNSPLHF.

V is TRBV11-3 and J is TRBJ2-3, with D possibly being TRBD1 (7 bases). Per germline, CDR1 SGHNT and CDR2 YENEEA. Trimming took off 5 bases at V and 1 base at J, with 13 bases between the two ends. CDR3 length: 15 amino acids. CDR3 DNA: TGTGCCAGCAGCCCCAGGGGGGCCGGCACAGATACGCAGTATTTT. It is translated as CASSPRGAGTDTQYF.

The chain recombines TRBV4-3 with TRBJ2-2; weak D call: TRBD2 (6 bases). V gave up 1 base and J gave up 7 bases, with 13 bases separating them. Germline assignment: CDR1 LGHNA and CDR2 YSLEER. The CDR3 has 15 amino acids. The DNA of the CDR3 is TGCGCCAGCAGCCAAGCGGGCGGGGTAGGCGGGGAGCTGTTTTTT. As protein: CASSQAGGVGGELFF.

The chain is built from TRBV7-8 and TRBJ1-5; 7 nucleotides match TRBD1. The V and J ends lost 5 bases and 0 bases, in that order; junction bases with no gene match: 7. The CDR3 is made up of 16 amino acids. Germline V gives CDR1 SGHVS, CDR2 FQNEAQ. The CDR3: CASSGGGQNSNQPQHF. The CDR3, as DNA: TGTGCCAGCAGCGGTGGGGGACAGAATAGCAATCAGCCCCAGCATTTT.

The J gene is TRBJ1-2, the V gene TRBV7-2; the D gene is possibly TRBD1 (5 bases). CDR1 and CDR2 from the germline V gene are SGHTA and FQGNSA. V was pared by 1 base and J by 0 bases, with 9 bases between. This CDR3 is 15 amino acids long. The CDR3 loop reads CASSLGQTPNYGYTF. CDR3 coding DNA: TGTGCCAGCAGCTTAGGACAGACTCCTAACTATGGCTACACCTTC.

The V and J genes are TRBV4-2 and TRBJ1-6, with D perhaps matching TRBD1 (6 bases). CDR1 is LGHNA and CDR2 is YNFKEQ in the germline V gene. The CDR3 sequence is 16 residues long. V shed 0 bases and J shed 8 bases, with 14 bases lying between them. CDR3 region: CASSQDLYRADSPLHF. The CDR3 region has the DNA TGTGCCAGCAGCCAAGATCTCTACAGGGCCGATTCACCCCTCCACTTT.

This chain connects TRBV4-1 to TRBJ2-7; perhaps TRBD2 as D (5 bases). V was pared by 0 bases and J by 4 bases, with 19 bases between. CDR3 size: 17 residues. Germline CDR1 is MGHRA and CDR2 is YSYEKL. CDR3 sequence reads: CASSQDQIGVGTYEQYF. In DNA form, the CDR3 reads TGCGCCAGCAGCCAAGATCAGATCGGGGTAGGCACGTACGAGCAGTACTTC.

The V gene is TRBV7-9, the J gene TRBJ2-2, with D tentatively TRBD1 (5 bases). The CDR3 runs 15 residues. Germline V gene sequence: CDR1 SEHNR, CDR2 FQNEAQ (reference sequence). V lost 2 bases and J lost 2, with 9 bases in between. Written as DNA, the CDR3 is TGTGCCAGCAGCTTATCGACAGCTAACACCGGGGAGCTGTTTTTT. Translating gives CASSLSTANTGELFF.

The rearrangement joins TRBV2 to TRBJ2-7, with 10 bases matching TRBD1. J lost 5 bases, V lost 3 bases, and 7 bases had no gene match. Germline V lookup: CDR1 SNHLY, CDR2 FYNNEI. The CDR3 is 15 residues long. The CDR3 loop is CASSDITTGGHEQYF. In DNA, the CDR3 is TGTGCCAGCAGTGATATAACGACAGGGGGCCACGAGCAGTACTTC.

The J gene is TRBJ2-5, the V gene TRBV6-5, with TRBD2 as a possible D gene (7 bases). Trimming shortened V by 6 bases and J by 5 bases, and 19 bases separated the two germline ends. The V gene's germline CDR1 is MNHEY and CDR2 SVGAGI. The CDR3 totals 15 residues. CDR3 coding DNA: TGTGCCAGCAGGTCTACGGGGGGCCTCATGGAGACCCAGTACTTC. Translated, it gives CASRSTGGLMETQYF.

CDR3 nucleotides: TGCGCCAGCACCGAGACAGGGAAGATGAACACTGAAGCTTTCTTT. Translation: CASTETGKMNTEAFF. The V and J genes are TRBV5-1 and TRBJ1-1; 7 positions agree with TRBD1. Germline assignment: CDR1 SGHRS and CDR2 YFSETQ. This CDR3 is 15 amino acids long. Unmatched junction bases numbered 8, after V lost 6 bases and J lost 0 bases.

The chain has TRBV18 and TRBJ2-1; the D is unclear. V was pared by 2 bases and J by 0 bases, with 8 bases between. Germline-derived CDR1 and CDR2 are KGHSH and LQKENI. This CDR3 spans 15 amino acids. Here the CDR3 reads CASSPALTSYNEQFF. DNA of the CDR3: TGTGCCAGCTCACCAGCACTAACCTCCTACAATGAGCAGTTCTTC.

The chain links TRBV6-5 to TRBJ2-7, with 10 nucleotides matching TRBD1. CDR3 length: 14 residues. With 8 bases clipped from V and 0 bases from J, the junction kept 4 bases outside the gene matches. From germline, CDR1 is MNHEY and CDR2 SVGAGI. The CDR3 here is CASHRDRGSYEQYF. DNA for the CDR3: TGTGCCAGCCACCGGGACAGGGGCTCCTACGAGCAGTACTTC.

In its sample, this clone was seen a few times. CDR3 loop: CASSLRFVGGGGYGYTF. The CDR3 DNA follows: TGTGCCAGCAGCTTACGCTTCGTAGGGGGCGGAGGTTATGGCTACACCTTC. The rearrangement uses TRBV7-2 and TRBJ1-2, with TRBD1 matching 7 bases. This CDR3 has 17 residues. J was trimmed by 5 bases and V by 2 bases; bases with no gene match: 14. The germline V gene has CDR1 SGHTA and CDR2 FQGNSA.

The J gene is TRBJ1-3, the V gene TRBV19; weak D call: TRBD1 (5 bases). This CDR3 has 15 amino acids. In germline, CDR1 is LNHDA, CDR2 SQIVND (reference sequence). V dropped 10 bases and J dropped 8 bases, with 24 bases sitting between them. The CDR3 DNA follows: TGTGCCACCACATCAGGGACTTTTAAATGGGACACCATATATTTT. Translation: CATTSGTFKWDTIYF.

The rearrangement joins TRBV7-2 to TRBJ2-5; 10 bases are a match to TRBD2. The CDR3 runs to 16 residues. The germline gives CDR1 SGHTA, CDR2 FQGNSA. Losses at the gene ends were 0 bases for V and 9 bases for J; bases not matched to a gene: 10. The CDR3 reads CASSLAVAGGSFAQYF. In DNA, the CDR3 is TGTGCCAGCAGCTTAGCGGTAGCGGGGGGATCATTCGCCCAGTACTTC.

The genes are TRBV11-1 and TRBJ2-7; no reliable D call. The CDR3 is made up of 13 amino acids. V lost 4 bases to trimming and J lost 7 bases, with 14 bases between them. Germline lookup yields CDR1 SGHAT and CDR2 FQDESV (reference sequence). This chain's CDR3 is CASSSGLGLEQYF. The CDR3 DNA follows: TGTGCCAGCAGCTCGGGTCTTGGCTTGGAGCAGTACTTC.